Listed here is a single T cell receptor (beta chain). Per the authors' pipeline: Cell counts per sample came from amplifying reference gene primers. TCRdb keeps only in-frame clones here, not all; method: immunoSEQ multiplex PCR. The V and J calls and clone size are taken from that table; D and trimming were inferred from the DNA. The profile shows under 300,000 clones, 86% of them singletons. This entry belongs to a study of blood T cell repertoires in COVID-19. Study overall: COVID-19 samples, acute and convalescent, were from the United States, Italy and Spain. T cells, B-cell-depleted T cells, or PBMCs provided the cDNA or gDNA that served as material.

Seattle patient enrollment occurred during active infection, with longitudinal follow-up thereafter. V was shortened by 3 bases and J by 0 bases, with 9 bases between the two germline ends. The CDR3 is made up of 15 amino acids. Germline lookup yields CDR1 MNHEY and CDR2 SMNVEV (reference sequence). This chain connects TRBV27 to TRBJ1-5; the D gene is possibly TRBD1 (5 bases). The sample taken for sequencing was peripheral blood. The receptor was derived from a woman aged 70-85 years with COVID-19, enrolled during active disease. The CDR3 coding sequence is TGTGCCAGCAGTTTGGTCAGGGATAGCAATCAGCCCCAGCATTTT. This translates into CASSLVRDSNQPQHF.